This T cell receptor (beta chain) was sequenced during a study of blood T cell repertoires in COVID-19. After removal of 1 base from V and 4 bases from J, the junction contained 4 bases not matched to a gene. The CDR3 has 15 residues. Per the germline V gene, CDR1 is SGHAT and CDR2 is FQDESV (reference sequence). Original processing notes: Amplification of reference gene primers was used by the study to estimate nucleated cell counts. Data came from immunoSEQ multiplex PCR; TCRdb stores just in-frame clones and leaves some out. The V and J calls and the clone size are those of that table, but D and trimming were determined from the DNA. The table records roughly 220,000 clones, about 90% of them present only once.

Sequenced sample: PBMCs or T cells enriched from blood (not recorded which). The TCR was taken from a man aged 25-45 years who had been exposed to COVID-19. The V and J genes are TRBV11-1 and TRBJ2-1; the match to TRBD1 covers 7 bases. The CDR3: CASSLDRGPYNEQFF. CDR3 in DNA: TGTGCCAGCAGCTTAGACAGGGGACCATACAATGAGCAGTTCTTC.